The 29 T cell receptor beta chains in this list originate from one sample, sequenced in a study of T cell responses to AZD1222 COVID-19 vaccine. Generated by immunoSEQ multiplex PCR, the TCRdb table keeps only in-frame clones and is missing some. The data show around 100,000 clones, 85% to 95% seen once. The starting material was peripheral blood, obtained on day 0 of AZD1222 vaccination. The source is an adult in good health.

The chain has TRBV30 and TRBJ1-1; no reliable D call. The V end lost 2 bases, the J end lost 2 bases, and 9 bases lay between the germline ends. Germline assignment: CDR1 GTSNPN and CDR2 SVGIG (reference sequence). The CDR3 totals 13 residues. The CDR3 DNA reads as TGTGCCTGGAGTTTCGAGGTTAACACTGAAGCTTTCTTT. As protein: CAWSFEVNTEAFF.

The CDR3 nucleotides read TGCGCCAGCAGTAGCGGGAGGGCAGATACGCAGTATTTT. It translates to CASSSGRADTQYF. The gene calls are TRBV4-1 and TRBJ2-3, with TRBD2 identical over 11 bases. With 6 bases clipped from V and 4 bases from J, the junction kept 0 bases outside the gene matches. The CDR3 has 13 amino acids. CDR1 MGHRA and CDR2 YSYEKL come from the germline V gene.

The gene calls are TRBV9 and TRBJ2-1, with 8 positions matching TRBD2. CDR1 is SGDLS, CDR2 YYNGEE, per germline. V was pared by 1 base and J by 6 bases, with 6 bases of the junction left unmatched. The CDR3 spans 15 residues. Here the CDR3 reads CASSVMVAGPNEQFF. The CDR3 DNA follows: TGTGCCAGCAGCGTAATGGTAGCGGGACCCAATGAGCAGTTCTTC.

V is TRBV14 and J is TRBJ1-2; D uncertain. The CDR3 loop spans 22 amino acids. The V gene's germline CDR1 is SGHDN and CDR2 FVKESK. The V and J ends lost 0 bases and 0 bases respectively, with 29 bases between them. The DNA of the CDR3 is TGTGCCAGCAGCCAAGAAGGACTATGGGGATTCGAGCGGAACTGGGCTAACTATGGCTACACCTTC. It encodes CASSQEGLWGFERNWANYGYTF. Looking up the rest from reference TRBV14 and TRBJ1-2 gives the full variable domain: EAGVTQFPSHSVIEKGQTVTLRCDPISGHDNLYWYRRVMGKEIKFLLHFVKESKQDESGMPNNRFLAERTGGTYSTLKVQPAELEDSGVYFCASSQEGLWGFERNWANYGYTFGSGTRLTVV.

The chain recombines TRBV27 with TRBJ2-3; TRBD1 aligns across 9 bases. CDR1 and CDR2 from the germline V gene are MNHEY and SMNVEV (reference sequence). This CDR3 comprises 15 residues. The V gene end was trimmed by 3 bases and the J gene end by 5 bases; junction bases not matched to a gene: 6. CDR3 residues: CASSFRGQGVDTQYF. CDR3 nucleotides: TGTGCCAGCAGTTTTAGGGGACAGGGAGTAGATACGCAGTATTTT.

In this sample, this clone turned up a few times. This chain links TRBV2 with TRBJ1-1, with D perhaps TRBD1 (5 bases). This CDR3 has 15 residues. The germline V gene encodes CDR1 SNHLY and CDR2 FYNNEI. V lost 8 bases and J 1 base, leaving 17 bases between the germline ends. CDR3 bases: TGTGCCAGCGGGGATTCAGGGATTGGGAACACTGAAGCTTTCTTT. It encodes CASGDSGIGNTEAFF.

The rearrangement uses TRBV28 and TRBJ1-6; D gene unclear. This CDR3 comprises 15 residues. The ends were cut back, 1 base at V and 4 bases at J, with 8 bases in the middle. The germline V gene has CDR1 MDHEN and CDR2 SYDVKM. The CDR3 loop reads CASSLLSQYNSPLHF. For the CDR3, the DNA is TGTGCCAGCAGTTTATTGTCACAGTATAATTCACCCCTCCACTTT.

V usage is TRBV6-6 and J usage is TRBJ2-7; 8 bases agree with TRBD1. Germline trimming cut 6 bases from V and 5 bases from J; bases unmatched to any gene: 9. The CDR3 spans 14 residues. Germline V lookup: CDR1 MNHNY, CDR2 SVGAGI (reference sequence). Here the CDR3 reads CASSSGQGGDEQYF. Written as DNA, the CDR3 is TGTGCCAGCAGCTCTGGACAGGGCGGAGACGAGCAGTACTTC.

The chain uses TRBV7-2 and TRBJ2-3; D is undetermined. Trimming stripped 8 bases from V and 9 bases from J, with 9 bases between. Germline V lookup: CDR1 SGHTA, CDR2 FQGNSA. This CDR3 has 10 amino acids. The CDR3 DNA follows: TGTGCCAGCGGTCTAGACACGCAGTATTTT. It codes for CASGLDTQYF.

The rearrangement joins TRBV9 to TRBJ2-5, with D perhaps matching TRBD1 or TRBD2 (5 bases each). This CDR3 contains 12 residues. Germline V gives CDR1 SGDLS, CDR2 YYNGEE. Trimming shortened V by 0 bases and J by 5 bases, and 5 bases separated the two germline ends. CDR3 protein: CASSVGGETQYF. The CDR3 DNA follows: TGTGCCAGCAGCGTAGGGGGGGAGACCCAGTACTTC. Full variable domain (remainder filled in from reference TRBV9 and TRBJ2-5): DSGVTQTPKHLITATGQRVTLRCSPRSGDLSVYWYQQSLDQGLQFLIQYYNGEERAKGNILERFSAQQFPDLHSELNLSSLELGDSALYFCASSVGGETQYFGPGTRLLVL.

The chain joins TRBV7-6 to TRBJ1-5; perhaps TRBD1 as D (5 bases). The V gene's germline CDR1 is SGHVS and CDR2 FNYEAQ. V gave up 1 base and J gave up 1 base, with 8 bases separating them. There are 15 residues in the CDR3. CDR3 loop: CASSLGGRSNQPQHF. CDR3 DNA sequence: TGTGCCAGCAGCTTAGGGGGGAGAAGCAATCAGCCCCAGCATTTT.

CDR3 in DNA: TGTGCCAGCAGCTTAGATAACGGCGGCGGGGAGCTGTTTTTT. Protein product: CASSLDNGGGELFF. The chain links TRBV11-2 to TRBJ2-2, with D uncertain. This CDR3 has 14 residues. The V and J ends lost 0 bases and 7 bases respectively, with 9 bases between them. CDR1 SGHAT and CDR2 FQNNGV come from the germline V gene. Using reference TRBV11-2 and TRBJ2-2 for the parts outside the CDR3, the full variable domain is EAGVAQSPRYKIIEKRQSVAFWCNPISGHATLYWYQQILGQGPKLLIQFQNNGVVDDSQLPKDRFSAERLKGVDSTLKIQPAKLEDSAVYLCASSLDNGGGELFFGEGSRLTVL.

The chain carries TRBV10-2 and TRBJ1-1, with D unclear. Trimming removed 10 bases at V and 7 bases at J, with 16 bases between. The CDR3 loop spans 12 amino acids. The germline V gene encodes CDR1 WSHSY and CDR2 SAAADI. The CDR3: CATQLEGFEAFF. Here the CDR3 DNA reads TGCGCCACTCAACTCGAGGGCTTTGAAGCTTTCTTT.

V usage is TRBV5-1 and J usage is TRBJ2-7; 8 positions agree with TRBD1. In germline, CDR1 is SGHRS, CDR2 YFSETQ. This CDR3 comprises 15 residues. Trimming cost V 4 bases and J 3 bases; bases outside gene matches: 9. The CDR3 sequence: CASSPGQGFVYEQYF. The CDR3 coding sequence is TGCGCCAGCAGCCCCGGACAGGGATTCGTCTACGAGCAGTACTTC.

The rearrangement joins TRBV27 to TRBJ2-5; unclear D gene. In germline, CDR1 is MNHEY, CDR2 SMNVEV (reference sequence). This CDR3 comprises 15 residues. Trimming removed 0 bases at V and 1 base at J, with 9 bases between. CDR3 DNA: TGTGCCAGCAGTTTATCGTGGGCAGGCCAAGAGACCCAGTACTTC. Translation: CASSLSWAGQETQYF.

The V and J genes are TRBV7-2 and TRBJ2-7; D uncertain. The germline V and J ends were trimmed by 4 bases and 0 bases, with 7 bases remaining between them. This CDR3 is 13 amino acids long. Germline loops: CDR1 SGHTA, CDR2 FQGNSA. CDR3 DNA sequence: TGTGCCAGCAGCTCGCCCCTCTCCTACGAGCAGTACTTC. Residues: CASSSPLSYEQYF.

The chain has TRBV19 and TRBJ2-1; possibly TRBD1 for D (6 bases). Germline CDR1 and CDR2: LNHDA and SQIVND (reference sequence). CDR3 length: 13 amino acids. Trimming pared 4 bases from V and 12 bases from J, leaving 16 bases between. The DNA of the CDR3 is TGTGCCAGTAGTACGGGACAAAATCTGGTGCAGTTCTTC. Translating gives CASSTGQNLVQFF.

There are a few counts of this clone. The chain uses TRBV7-8 and TRBJ1-6; D ambiguous. Germline-derived CDR1 and CDR2 are SGHVS and FQNEAQ. This CDR3 spans 16 amino acids. Trimming took 0 bases from V and 0 from J, leaving 6 bases between them. The CDR3 nucleotides are TGTGCCAGCAGCTTAGCGGCAAACTCCTATAATTCACCCCTCCACTTT. Its translation is CASSLAANSYNSPLHF.

This chain connects TRBV28 to TRBJ2-1; a possible D gene is TRBD2 (6 bases). Germline lookup yields CDR1 MDHEN and CDR2 SYDVKM. CDR3 length: 15 residues. The V end lost 2 bases, the J end lost 9 bases, and 17 bases lay between the germline ends. CDR3 protein: CASSLNPRDLSEQFF. CDR3 DNA: TGTGCCAGCAGTTTAAATCCGCGGGATTTGAGTGAGCAGTTCTTC.

The rearrangement uses TRBV5-4 and TRBJ2-3, with TRBD2 matching 8 bases. The ends lost 0 bases at V and 0 bases at J; junction bases unmatched: 3. The germline CDR1 and CDR2 sequences are SGHNT and YYREEE (reference sequence). CDR3 size: 16 residues. The CDR3 coding sequence is TGTGCCAGCAGCTTGGGGCTAGCGGGCAGCACAGATACGCAGTATTTT. As protein: CASSLGLAGSTDTQYF.

The CDR3 loop reads CASSGLAGDSEQFF. In nucleotides, the CDR3 is TGTGCCAGCAGCGGACTAGCGGGAGACAGTGAGCAGTTCTTC. The rearrangement joins TRBV9 to TRBJ2-1, with 12 bases lining up with TRBD2. This CDR3 is 14 amino acids long. Losses at the gene ends were 3 bases for V and 9 bases for J; bases not matched to a gene: 4. Germline values: CDR1 SGDLS, CDR2 YYNGEE.

This clone was detected only once. V is TRBV7-8 and J is TRBJ1-2, with 8 positions matching TRBD1. This CDR3 region has 16 residues. V lost 5 bases and J lost 8; bases outside the gene matches: 16. Germline V gives CDR1 SGHVS, CDR2 FQNEAQ. The CDR3 DNA reads as TGTGCCAGCAGCCCCCCGAGGGACAGGATAAAGAGGGGCTACACCTTC. Translated, it gives CASSPPRDRIKRGYTF.

This rearrangement joins TRBV9 to TRBJ1-6; D possibly corresponds to TRBD1 (5 bases). CDR1 SGDLS and CDR2 YYNGEE come from the germline V gene. This CDR3 contains 14 residues. V was cut by 0 bases and J by 13 bases, with 14 bases left in between. For the CDR3, the DNA is TGTGCCAGCAGCGTAGCAGCAGGGTGGAAGCCCCTCCACTTT. It yields the protein CASSVAAGWKPLHF.

The chain uses TRBV6-6 and TRBJ2-1; perhaps D is TRBD1 or TRBD2 (5 bases each). Between the trimmed V and J ends, which lost 4 bases and 4 bases, there was a span of 8 bases. The CDR3 is 13 amino acids. Germline-derived CDR1 and CDR2 are MNHNY and SVGAGI (reference sequence). This CDR3 reads CASSWDGYNEQFF. As DNA, the CDR3 is TGTGCCAGCAGTTGGGACGGTTACAATGAGCAGTTCTTC.

The V gene is TRBV4-1, the J gene TRBJ1-5; TRBD1 aligns across 9 bases. V lost 4 bases and J lost 1; bases outside the gene matches: 11. Per the germline V gene, CDR1 is MGHRA and CDR2 is YSYEKL. The CDR3 runs 18 residues. The chain's CDR3 is CASSPGTGSIRSNQPQHF. The DNA of the CDR3 is TGCGCCAGCAGCCCCGGGACAGGGAGCATTAGGAGCAATCAGCCCCAGCATTTT.

This chain connects TRBV28 to TRBJ1-2; 8 bases fit TRBD1. Germline trimming cut 5 bases from V and 4 bases from J; bases unmatched to any gene: 9. Germline values: CDR1 MDHEN, CDR2 SYDVKM. The CDR3 length is 15 residues. The CDR3 nucleotides read TGTGCCAGCAGTCTCAGGGGGCGCTTGTTCTATGGCTACACCTTC. As protein: CASSLRGRLFYGYTF.

This clone has just one count. J is TRBJ1-1 and V is TRBV28, with 7 bases that match TRBD1. The CDR3 is 11 amino acids. With 6 bases clipped from V and 11 bases from J, the junction kept 6 bases outside the gene matches. Germline V gene sequence: CDR1 MDHEN, CDR2 SYDVKM. This chain's CDR3 is CASRDRDVAFF. The CDR3 region has the DNA TGTGCCAGCAGAGACAGGGACGTCGCTTTCTTT. Combining the CDR3 with reference TRBV28 and TRBJ1-1 gives the whole variable domain DVKVTQSSRYLVKRTGEKVFLECVQDMDHENMFWYRQDPGLGLRLIYFSYDVKMKEKGDIPEGYSVSREKKERFSLILESASTNQTSMYLCASRDRDVAFFGQGTRLTVV.

The V gene is TRBV4-2, the J gene TRBJ1-4; no clear D gene. Trimming stripped 0 bases from V and 8 bases from J, with 13 bases between. This CDR3 region has 15 residues. The germline V gene has CDR1 LGHNA and CDR2 YNFKEQ. The CDR3 nucleotides are TGTGCCAGCAGCCAAGATAGAGGGCCGGGAGAAAAACTGTTTTTT. Amino acid sequence: CASSQDRGPGEKLFF.

The rearrangement uses TRBV3-1 (or the pseudogene TRBV3-2) and TRBJ2-7, with TRBD2 matching over 11 bases. Trimming took 3 bases from V and 3 from J; bases not matched to a gene: 4. The CDR3 covers 15 residues. The V gene's germline CDR1 is LGHDT and CDR2 YNNKEL (reference sequence). CDR3 DNA sequence: TGTGCCAGCAGCCAGATGCTAGCGGGAGGCTACGAGCAGTACTTC. Protein product: CASSQMLAGGYEQYF.